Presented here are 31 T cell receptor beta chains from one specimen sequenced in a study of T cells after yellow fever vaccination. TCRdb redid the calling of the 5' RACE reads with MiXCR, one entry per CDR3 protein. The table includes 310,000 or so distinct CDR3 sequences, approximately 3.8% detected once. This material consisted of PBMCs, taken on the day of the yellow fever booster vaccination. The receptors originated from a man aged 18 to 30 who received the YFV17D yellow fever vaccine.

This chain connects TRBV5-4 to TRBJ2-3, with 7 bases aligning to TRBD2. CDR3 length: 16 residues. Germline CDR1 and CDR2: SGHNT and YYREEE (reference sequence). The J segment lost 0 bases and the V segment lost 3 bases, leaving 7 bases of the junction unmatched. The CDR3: CASSSPGLVSTDTQYF. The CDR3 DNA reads TGTGCCAGCAGCTCACCCGGACTAGTTAGCACAGATACGCAGTATTTT.

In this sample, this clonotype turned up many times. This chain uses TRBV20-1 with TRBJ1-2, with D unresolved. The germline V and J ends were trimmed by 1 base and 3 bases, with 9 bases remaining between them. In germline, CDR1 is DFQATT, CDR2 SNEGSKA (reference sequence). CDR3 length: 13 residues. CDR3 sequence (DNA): TGCAGTGCTAGAGCGCCAAGCCACTATGGCTACACCTTC. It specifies CSARAPSHYGYTF.

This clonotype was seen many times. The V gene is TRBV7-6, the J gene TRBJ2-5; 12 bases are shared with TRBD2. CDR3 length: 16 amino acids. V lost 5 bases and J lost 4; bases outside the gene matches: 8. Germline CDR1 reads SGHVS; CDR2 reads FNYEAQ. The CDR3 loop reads CASSTPLAGGLETQYF. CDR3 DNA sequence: TGTGCCAGCAGCACGCCACTAGCGGGGGGACTAGAGACCCAGTACTTC.

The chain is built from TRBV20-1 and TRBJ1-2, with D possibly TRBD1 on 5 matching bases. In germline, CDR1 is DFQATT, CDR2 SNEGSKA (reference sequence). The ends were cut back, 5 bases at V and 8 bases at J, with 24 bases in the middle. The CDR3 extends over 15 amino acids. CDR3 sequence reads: CSARRTEEGKGGYTF. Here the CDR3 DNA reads TGCAGTGCTCGACGGACGGAAGAGGGGAAAGGAGGCTACACCTTC.

The CDR3 DNA sequence: TGTGCCAGCAGGGGGACAGGGGGGACCCGACCTAATGAAAAACTGTTTTTT. Amino acids: CASRGTGGTRPNEKLFF. This chain links TRBV7-7 with TRBJ1-4; 11 positions match TRBD1. J gave up 3 bases and V 6 bases, and 9 bases lay outside the gene matches. The germline gives CDR1 SSHAT, CDR2 FNYEAQ (reference sequence). This CDR3 spans 17 amino acids.

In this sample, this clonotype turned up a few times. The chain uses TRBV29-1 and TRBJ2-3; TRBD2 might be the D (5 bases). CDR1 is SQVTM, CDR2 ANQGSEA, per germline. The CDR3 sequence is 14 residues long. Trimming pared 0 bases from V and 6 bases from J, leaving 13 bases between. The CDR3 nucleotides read TGCAGCGTTGAAGACCCCCGGAGGTCGGATACGCAGTATTTT. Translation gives CSVEDPRRSDTQYF.

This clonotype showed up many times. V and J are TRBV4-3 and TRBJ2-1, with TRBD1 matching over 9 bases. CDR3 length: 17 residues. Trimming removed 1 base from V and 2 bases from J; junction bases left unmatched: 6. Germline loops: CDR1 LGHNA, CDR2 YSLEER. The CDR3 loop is CASSQGTRTGAYNEQFF. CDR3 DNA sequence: TGCGCCAGCAGCCAAGGGACCAGGACAGGGGCCTACAATGAGCAGTTCTTC.

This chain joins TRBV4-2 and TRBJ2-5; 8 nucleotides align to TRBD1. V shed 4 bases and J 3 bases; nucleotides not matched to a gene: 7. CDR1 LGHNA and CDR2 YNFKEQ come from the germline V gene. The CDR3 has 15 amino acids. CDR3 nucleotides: TGTGCCAGCAGCCCCAGACAGGGGTGGAAAGAGACCCAGTACTTC. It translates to CASSPRQGWKETQYF.

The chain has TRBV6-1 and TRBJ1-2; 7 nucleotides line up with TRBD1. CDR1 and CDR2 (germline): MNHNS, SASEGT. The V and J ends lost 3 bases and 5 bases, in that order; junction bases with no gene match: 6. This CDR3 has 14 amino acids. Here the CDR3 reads CASSDHRGGYGYTF. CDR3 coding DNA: TGTGCCAGCAGTGATCACAGGGGAGGGTATGGCTACACCTTC.

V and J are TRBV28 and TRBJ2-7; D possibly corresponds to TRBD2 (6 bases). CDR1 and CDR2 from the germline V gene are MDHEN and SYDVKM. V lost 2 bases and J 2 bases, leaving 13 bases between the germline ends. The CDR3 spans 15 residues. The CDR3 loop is CASSLGIADPYEQYV. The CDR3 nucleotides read TGTGCCAGCAGTTTAGGAATAGCGGACCCCTACGAGCAGTACGTC.

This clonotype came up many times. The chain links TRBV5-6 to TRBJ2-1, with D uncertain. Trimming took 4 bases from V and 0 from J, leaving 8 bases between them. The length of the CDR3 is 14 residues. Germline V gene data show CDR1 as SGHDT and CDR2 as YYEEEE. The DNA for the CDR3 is TGTGCCAGCAGCGCCGGGTCCTCCTACAATGAGCAGTTCTTC. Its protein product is CASSAGSSYNEQFF.

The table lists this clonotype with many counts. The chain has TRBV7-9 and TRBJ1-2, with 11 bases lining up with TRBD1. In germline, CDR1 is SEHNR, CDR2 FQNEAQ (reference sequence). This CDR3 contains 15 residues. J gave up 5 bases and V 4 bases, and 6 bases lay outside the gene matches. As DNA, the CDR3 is TGTGCCAGCAGCTCAGGGACAGGGGGATCATATGGCTACACCTTC. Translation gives CASSSGTGGSYGYTF. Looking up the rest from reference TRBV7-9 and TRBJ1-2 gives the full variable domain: DTGVSQNPRHKITKRGQNVTFRCDPISEHNRLYWYRQTLGQGPEFLTYFQNEAQLEKSRLLSDRFSAERPKGSFSTLEIQRTEQGDSAMYLCASSSGTGGSYGYTFGSGTRLTVV.

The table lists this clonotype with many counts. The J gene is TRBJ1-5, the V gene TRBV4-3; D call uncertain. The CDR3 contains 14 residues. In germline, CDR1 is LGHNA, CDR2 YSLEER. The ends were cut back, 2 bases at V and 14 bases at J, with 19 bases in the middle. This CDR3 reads CASSQWAGALTKHF. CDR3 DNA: TGCGCCAGCAGCCAATGGGCAGGCGCATTGACTAAGCATTTT.

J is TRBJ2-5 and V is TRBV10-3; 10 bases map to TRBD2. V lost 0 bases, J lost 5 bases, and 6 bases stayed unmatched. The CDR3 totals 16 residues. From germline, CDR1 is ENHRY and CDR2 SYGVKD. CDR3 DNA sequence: TGTGCCATCAGTGAGTCAAGCGGGGGGGCCGTGGAGACCCAGTACTTC. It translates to CAISESSGGAVETQYF.

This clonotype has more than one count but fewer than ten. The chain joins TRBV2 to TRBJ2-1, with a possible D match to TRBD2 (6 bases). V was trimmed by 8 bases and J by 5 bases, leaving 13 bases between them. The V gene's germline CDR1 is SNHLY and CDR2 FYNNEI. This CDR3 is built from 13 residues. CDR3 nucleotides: TGTGCCAGCGGGGCGGGGTTGGACAATGAGCAGTTCTTC. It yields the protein CASGAGLDNEQFF.

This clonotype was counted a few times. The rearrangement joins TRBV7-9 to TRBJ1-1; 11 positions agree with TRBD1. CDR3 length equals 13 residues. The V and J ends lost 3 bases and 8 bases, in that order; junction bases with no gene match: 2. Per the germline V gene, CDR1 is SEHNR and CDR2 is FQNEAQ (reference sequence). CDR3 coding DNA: TGTGCCAGCAGCTTGGACAGGGGGCAGGAAGCTTTCTTT. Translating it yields CASSLDRGQEAFF.

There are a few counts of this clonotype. The CDR3 reads CASSYSTGPGELFF. The CDR3 coding sequence is TGTGCCAGCAGTTACTCAACAGGACCCGGGGAGCTGTTTTTT. The chain recombines TRBV6-5 with TRBJ2-2; a possible D gene is TRBD1 (5 bases). Trimming left V 0 bases short and J 6 bases short, with 8 bases between. The CDR3 length is 14 residues. Per germline, CDR1 MNHEY and CDR2 SVGAGI.

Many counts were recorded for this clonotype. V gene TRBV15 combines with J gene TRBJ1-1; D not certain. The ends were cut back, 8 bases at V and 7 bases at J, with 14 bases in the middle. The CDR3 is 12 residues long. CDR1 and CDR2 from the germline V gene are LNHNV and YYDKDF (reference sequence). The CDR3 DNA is TGTGCCACCGCCTGGTCAGGCGGTGAAGCTTTCTTT. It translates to CATAWSGGEAFF.

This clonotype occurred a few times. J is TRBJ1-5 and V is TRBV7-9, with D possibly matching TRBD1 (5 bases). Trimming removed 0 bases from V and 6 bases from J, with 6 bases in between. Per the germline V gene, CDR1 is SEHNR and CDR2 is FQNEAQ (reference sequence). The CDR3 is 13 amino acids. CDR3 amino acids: CASSLAGAQPQHF. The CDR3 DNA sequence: TGTGCCAGCAGCTTAGCAGGGGCTCAGCCCCAGCATTTT.

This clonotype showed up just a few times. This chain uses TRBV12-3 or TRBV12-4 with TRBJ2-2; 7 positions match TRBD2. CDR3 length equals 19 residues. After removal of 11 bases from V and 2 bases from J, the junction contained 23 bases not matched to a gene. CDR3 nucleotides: TGTGCCGCGGGGGATGAACGAAGGGGACTGATAATTAACACCGGGGAGCTGTTTTTT. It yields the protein CAAGDERRGLIINTGELFF.

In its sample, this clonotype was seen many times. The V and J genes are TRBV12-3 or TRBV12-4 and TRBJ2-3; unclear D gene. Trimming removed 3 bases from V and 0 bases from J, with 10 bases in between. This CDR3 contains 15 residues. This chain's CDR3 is CASSFLGDSTDTQYF. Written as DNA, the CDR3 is TGTGCCAGCAGTTTCTTAGGCGATAGCACAGATACGCAGTATTTT.

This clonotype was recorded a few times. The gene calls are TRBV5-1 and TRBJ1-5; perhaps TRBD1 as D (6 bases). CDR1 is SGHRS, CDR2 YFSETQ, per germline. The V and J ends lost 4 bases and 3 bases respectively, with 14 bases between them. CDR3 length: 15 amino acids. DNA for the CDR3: TGCGCCAGCAGCGAGATGACAGGCAACAATCAGCCCCAGCATTTT. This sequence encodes CASSEMTGNNQPQHF.

This CDR3 reads CASSFGGREGGRNNEQFF. The DNA of the CDR3 is TGTGCCAGCAGTTTTGGGGGTAGGGAGGGGGGCCGAAACAATGAGCAGTTCTTC. This sequence joins TRBV12-3 or TRBV12-4 and TRBJ2-1; tentatively, D is TRBD2 (7 bases). Trimming pared 3 bases from V and 5 bases from J, leaving 23 bases between. This CDR3 spans 18 amino acids.

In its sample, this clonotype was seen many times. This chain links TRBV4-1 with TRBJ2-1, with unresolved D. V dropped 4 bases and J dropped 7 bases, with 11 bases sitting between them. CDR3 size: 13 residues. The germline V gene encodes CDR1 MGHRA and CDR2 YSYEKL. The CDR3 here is CASSRVGSNEQFF. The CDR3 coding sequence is TGCGCCAGCAGCCGGGTGGGGTCGAATGAGCAGTTCTTC.

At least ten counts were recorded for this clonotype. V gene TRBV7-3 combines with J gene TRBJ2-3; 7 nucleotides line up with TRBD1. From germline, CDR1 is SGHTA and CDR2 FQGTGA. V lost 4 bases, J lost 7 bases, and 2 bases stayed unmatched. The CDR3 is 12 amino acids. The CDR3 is CASSSQGNTQYF. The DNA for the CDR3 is TGTGCCAGCAGCTCACAGGGGAATACGCAGTATTTT.

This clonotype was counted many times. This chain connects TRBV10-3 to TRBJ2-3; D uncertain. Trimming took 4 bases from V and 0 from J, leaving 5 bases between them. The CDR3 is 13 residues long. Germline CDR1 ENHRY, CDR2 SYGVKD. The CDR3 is CAISVVSTDTQYF. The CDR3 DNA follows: TGTGCCATCAGTGTGGTGAGCACAGATACGCAGTATTTT.

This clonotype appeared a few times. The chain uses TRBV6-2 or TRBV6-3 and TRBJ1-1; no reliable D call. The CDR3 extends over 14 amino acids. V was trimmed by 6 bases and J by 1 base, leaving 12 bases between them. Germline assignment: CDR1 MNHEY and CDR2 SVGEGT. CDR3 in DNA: TGTGCCAGCAGAACACCTCAAGAGAACACTGAAGCTTTCTTT. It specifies CASRTPQENTEAFF.

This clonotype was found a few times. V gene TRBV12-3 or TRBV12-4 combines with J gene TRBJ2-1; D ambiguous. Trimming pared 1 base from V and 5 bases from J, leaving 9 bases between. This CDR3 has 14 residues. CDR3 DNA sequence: TGTGCCAGCAGTTTAGGTCTTTCTCACAATGAGCAGTTCTTC. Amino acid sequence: CASSLGLSHNEQFF.

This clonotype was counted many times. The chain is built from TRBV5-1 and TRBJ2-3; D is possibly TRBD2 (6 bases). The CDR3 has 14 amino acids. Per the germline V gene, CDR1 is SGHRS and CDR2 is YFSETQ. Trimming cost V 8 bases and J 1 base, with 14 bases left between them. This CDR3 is CASRGTTGTDTQYF. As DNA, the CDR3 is TGCGCCAGTCGGGGGACCACTGGCACAGATACGCAGTATTTT.

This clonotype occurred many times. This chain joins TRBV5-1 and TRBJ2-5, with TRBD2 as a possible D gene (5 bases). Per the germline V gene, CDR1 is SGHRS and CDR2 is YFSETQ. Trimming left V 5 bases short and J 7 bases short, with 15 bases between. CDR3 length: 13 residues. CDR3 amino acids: CASRPTLGGTQYF. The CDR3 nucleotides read TGCGCCAGCAGACCGACACTTGGAGGGACCCAGTACTTC.

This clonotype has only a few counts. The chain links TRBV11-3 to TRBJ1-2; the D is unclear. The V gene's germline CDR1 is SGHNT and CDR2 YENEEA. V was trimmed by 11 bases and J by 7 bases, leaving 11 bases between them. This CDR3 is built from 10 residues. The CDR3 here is CAGTFAGYTF. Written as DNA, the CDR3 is TGTGCCGGAACGTTTGCTGGCTACACCTTC.